These 14 T cell receptor beta chains share one sample of origin, sequenced in a study of blood T cells in healthy people across ages. A second PCR, run for about 6 to 11 cycles, used a sample-barcoded 5' primer plus a J-beta primer mix. TCRdb re-analysed the 5' RACE reads in MiXCR, keeping a single row per CDR3 protein. The profile shows 760,000 or so distinct CDR3 sequences, 20% to 30% of them singletons. These records were also assigned to another study, of T cells of mothers and their children.

The source material was blood. These receptors originate from a boy aged 5 to 17 in good health.

This clonotype appeared a few times. CDR3 coding DNA: TGTGCCAGCAGTTCCGTACTAGCGCAAGAGACCCAGTACTTC. Translated, it gives CASSSVLAQETQYF. The gene calls are TRBV6-6 and TRBJ2-5; 7 positions match TRBD2. The junction had 4 bases not matched to a gene; V was cut back by 4 bases and J by 2 bases. Looked up from germline, CDR1 is MNHNY and CDR2 is SVGAGI (reference sequence). The CDR3 sequence is 14 residues long.

In its sample, this clonotype was seen a few times. V usage is TRBV24-1 and J usage is TRBJ2-1; 7 bases map to TRBD1. The CDR3 consists of 16 residues. CDR1 is KGHDR and CDR2 is SFDVKD in the germline V gene. V trimming: 4 bases; J trimming: 5 bases; junction bases outside the gene matches: 10. CDR3 sequence: CATSDARQGFHNEQFF. As DNA, the CDR3 is TGTGCCACCAGTGACGCCAGACAGGGCTTCCACAATGAGCAGTTCTTC.

This clonotype was counted a single time. This chain joins TRBV4-1 and TRBJ2-5, with 10 nucleotides matching TRBD2. The J call is doubtful: the DNA matches TRBJ2-1 better. CDR1 is MGHRA, CDR2 YSYEKL, per germline. The CDR3 spans 17 residues. CDR3 nucleotides: TGCGCCAGCAGCCAAGAAGGACTAGCGGAGACCTACAATGAGCAGTTCTTC. Translated: CASSQEGLAETYNEQFF.

The chain has TRBV7-2 and TRBJ2-7; 8 bases are shared with TRBD2. The ends lost 3 bases at V and 2 bases at J; junction bases unmatched: 9. Germline V gene sequence: CDR1 SGHTA, CDR2 FQGNSA. The CDR3 runs 16 residues. The CDR3 region has the DNA TGTGCCAGCAGCTTCGTCTATAGCGGGGTTACCTACGAGCAGTACTTC. Protein product: CASSFVYSGVTYEQYF.

The chain combines TRBV12-3 or TRBV12-4 with TRBJ2-7, with 9 bases that match TRBD1. V trimming: 9 bases; J trimming: 3 bases; junction bases outside the gene matches: 9. CDR3 length: 14 residues. CDR3 protein: CASTGTGSIYEQYF. CDR3 coding DNA: TGTGCCAGTACCGGGACAGGGAGTATCTACGAGCAGTACTTC.

This sequence joins TRBV6-5 and TRBJ2-7, with unresolved D. Germline V gene data show CDR1 as MNHEY and CDR2 as SVGAGI. The CDR3 is 14 amino acids. Trimming removed 2 bases at V and 0 bases at J, with 8 bases between. CDR3 residues: CASSYTGSSYEQYF. In nucleotides, the CDR3 is TGTGCCAGCAGTTACACGGGCAGCTCCTACGAGCAGTACTTC.

The sample holds a few counts of this clonotype. The chain is built from TRBV3-1 and TRBJ2-5; D not certain. Germline V CDR1 and CDR2: LGHDT, YNNKEL (reference sequence). Trimming shortened V by 1 base and J by 5 bases, and 14 bases separated the two germline ends. This CDR3 region has 15 residues. The CDR3 bases are TGTGCCAGCAGCCAAGGAAGTGGAAGTGGGGAGACCCAGTACTTC. This codes for CASSQGSGSGETQYF.

V usage is TRBV6-2 or TRBV6-3 and J usage is TRBJ2-5; TRBD1 is a possible D gene (5 bases). The DNA end is a closer match to TRBJ2-7, so the J assignment may be wrong. CDR1 MNHEY and CDR2 SVGEGT come from the germline V gene. The CDR3 length is 14 residues. The CDR3: CASTPLQGTYEQYF. The CDR3 bases are TGTGCCAGCACCCCACTGCAGGGAACCTACGAGCAGTACTTC.

V gene TRBV6-1 combines with J gene TRBJ1-3; D gene ambiguous. This CDR3 is 16 amino acids long. Germline loops: CDR1 MNHNS, CDR2 SASEGT. The V end was cut by 6 bases, the J end by 6 bases, with 21 bases between. This CDR3 is CASSLTGSPGVNTIYF. The CDR3 nucleotides are TGTGCCAGCAGCCTAACCGGGAGCCCGGGTGTAAACACCATATATTTT.

This clonotype was picked up a small number of times. The chain couples TRBV9 to TRBJ2-4; TRBD2 matches at 10 bases. The CDR3 loop spans 17 amino acids. V lost 4 bases to trimming and J lost 2 bases; unmatched junction nucleotides: 9. The V gene's germline CDR1 is SGDLS and CDR2 YYNGEE. The CDR3 coding sequence is TGTGCCAGCAGCCCTTCAACTAGCGGGGTGTCCAAAAACATTCAGTACTTC. Protein: CASSPSTSGVSKNIQYF.

This clonotype was counted only a few times. This chain connects TRBV7-9 to TRBJ1-2; D ambiguous. In germline, CDR1 is SEHNR, CDR2 FQNEAQ (reference sequence). The length of the CDR3 is 14 residues. Between the trimmed V and J ends, which lost 2 bases and 0 bases, there was a span of 7 bases. CDR3 region: CASSLPDSNYGYTF. The CDR3 coding sequence is TGTGCCAGCAGCTTACCCGATTCTAACTATGGCTACACCTTC.

This clonotype has a handful of counts. The rearrangement joins TRBV6-7 to TRBJ2-5, with TRBD1 as a possible D gene (5 bases). TRBV6-7 is given ORF status, its function remaining uncertain. The CDR3 length is 15 residues. Deletions cut 5 bases from V and 5 bases from J, with 18 bases between. The CDR3 coding sequence is TGTGCCAGCAGTAGATTCCCAGGGTTTCGGGAGACCCAGTACTTC. Encoded protein: CASSRFPGFRETQYF.

This clonotype was found a few times. The chain carries TRBV29-1 and TRBJ2-1, with 10 bases aligning to TRBD2. V dropped 6 bases and J dropped 9; count of bases not matched to a gene: 11. Germline V CDR1 and CDR2: SQVTM, ANQGSEA. The CDR3 consists of 14 residues. The DNA of the CDR3 is TGCAGCGTGGGCAGTTTAGCGGGAGGTGTTGAGCAGTTCTTC. Translating gives CSVGSLAGGVEQFF.

This chain joins TRBV29-1 and TRBJ2-1, with TRBD2 identical over 10 bases. The germline CDR1 and CDR2 sequences are SQVTM and ANQGSEA. CDR3 length equals 16 residues. V lost 1 base, J lost 6 bases, and 9 bases stayed unmatched. CDR3 nucleotides: TGCAGCGTTGAAGTAAACCAAGCGGGGGGGCGCAATGAGCAGTTCTTC. Translated, it gives CSVEVNQAGGRNEQFF.